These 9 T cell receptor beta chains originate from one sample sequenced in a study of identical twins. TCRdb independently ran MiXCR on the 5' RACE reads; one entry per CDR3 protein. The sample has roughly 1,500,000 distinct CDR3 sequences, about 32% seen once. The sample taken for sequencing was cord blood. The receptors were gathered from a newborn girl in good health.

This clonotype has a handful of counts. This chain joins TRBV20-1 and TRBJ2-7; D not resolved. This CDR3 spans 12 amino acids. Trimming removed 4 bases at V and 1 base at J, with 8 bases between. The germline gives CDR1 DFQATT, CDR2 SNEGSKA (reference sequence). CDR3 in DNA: TGCAGTGCTAATGCCGGTTCCTACGAGCAGTACTTC. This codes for CSANAGSYEQYF.

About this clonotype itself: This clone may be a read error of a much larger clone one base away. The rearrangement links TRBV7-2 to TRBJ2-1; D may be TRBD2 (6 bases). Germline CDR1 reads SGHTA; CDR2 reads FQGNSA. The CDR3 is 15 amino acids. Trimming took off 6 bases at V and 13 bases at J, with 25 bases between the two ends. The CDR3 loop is CASSSGTSRSETQFF. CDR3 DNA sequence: TGTGCCAGCAGTTCCGGGACTTCGAGGAGCGAGACCCAGTTCTTC.

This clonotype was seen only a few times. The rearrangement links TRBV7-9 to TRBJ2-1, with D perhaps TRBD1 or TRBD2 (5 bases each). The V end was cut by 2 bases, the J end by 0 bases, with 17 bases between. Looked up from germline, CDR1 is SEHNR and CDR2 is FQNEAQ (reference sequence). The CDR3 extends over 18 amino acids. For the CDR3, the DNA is TGTGCCAGCAGCTTAATGAGGGACGCTAAGAGCTCCTACAATGAGCAGTTCTTC. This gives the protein CASSLMRDAKSSYNEQFF.

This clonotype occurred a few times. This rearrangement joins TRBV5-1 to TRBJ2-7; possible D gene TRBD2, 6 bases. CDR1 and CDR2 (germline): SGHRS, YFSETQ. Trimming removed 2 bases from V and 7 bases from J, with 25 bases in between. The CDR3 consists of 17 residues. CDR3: CASSFKVGGSSYNEQYF. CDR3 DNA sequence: TGCGCCAGCAGCTTCAAAGTTGGAGGGAGTTCCTACAATGAGCAGTACTTC.

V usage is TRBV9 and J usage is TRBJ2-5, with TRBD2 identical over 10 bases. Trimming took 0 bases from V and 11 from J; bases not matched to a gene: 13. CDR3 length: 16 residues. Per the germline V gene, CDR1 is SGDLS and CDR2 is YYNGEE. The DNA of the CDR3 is TGTGCCAGCAGCGTAGGGGCCGGGACTAGCGCCAATGAGCAGTACTTC. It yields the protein CASSVGAGTSANEQYF.

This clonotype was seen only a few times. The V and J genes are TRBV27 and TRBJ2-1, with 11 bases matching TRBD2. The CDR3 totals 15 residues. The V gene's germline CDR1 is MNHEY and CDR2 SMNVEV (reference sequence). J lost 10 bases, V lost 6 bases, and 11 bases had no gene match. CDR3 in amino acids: CASSKLLAGVIEQFF. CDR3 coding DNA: TGTGCCAGCAGCAAATTACTAGCGGGGGTAATAGAGCAGTTCTTC.

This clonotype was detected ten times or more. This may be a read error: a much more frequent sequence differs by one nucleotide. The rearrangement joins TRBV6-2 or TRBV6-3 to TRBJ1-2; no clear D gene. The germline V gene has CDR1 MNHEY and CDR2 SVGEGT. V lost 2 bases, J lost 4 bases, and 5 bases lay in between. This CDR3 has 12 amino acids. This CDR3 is CASSYRVYGYTF. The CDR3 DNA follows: TGTGCCAGCAGTTACAGGGTCTATGGCTACACCTTC.

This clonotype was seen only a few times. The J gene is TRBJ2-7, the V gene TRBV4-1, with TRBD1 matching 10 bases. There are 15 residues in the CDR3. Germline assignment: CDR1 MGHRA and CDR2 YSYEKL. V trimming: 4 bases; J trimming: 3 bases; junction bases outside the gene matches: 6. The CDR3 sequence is CASSLRQGAGYEQYF. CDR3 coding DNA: TGCGCCAGCAGCCTCAGACAGGGGGCAGGCTACGAGCAGTACTTC.

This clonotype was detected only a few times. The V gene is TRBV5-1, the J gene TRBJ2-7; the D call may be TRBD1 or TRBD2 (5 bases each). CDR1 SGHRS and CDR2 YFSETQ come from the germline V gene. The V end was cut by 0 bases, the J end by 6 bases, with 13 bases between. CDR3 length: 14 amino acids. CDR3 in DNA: TGCGCCAGCAGCTTGGGATTATTGGGGACCGAGCAGTACTTC. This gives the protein CASSLGLLGTEQYF.